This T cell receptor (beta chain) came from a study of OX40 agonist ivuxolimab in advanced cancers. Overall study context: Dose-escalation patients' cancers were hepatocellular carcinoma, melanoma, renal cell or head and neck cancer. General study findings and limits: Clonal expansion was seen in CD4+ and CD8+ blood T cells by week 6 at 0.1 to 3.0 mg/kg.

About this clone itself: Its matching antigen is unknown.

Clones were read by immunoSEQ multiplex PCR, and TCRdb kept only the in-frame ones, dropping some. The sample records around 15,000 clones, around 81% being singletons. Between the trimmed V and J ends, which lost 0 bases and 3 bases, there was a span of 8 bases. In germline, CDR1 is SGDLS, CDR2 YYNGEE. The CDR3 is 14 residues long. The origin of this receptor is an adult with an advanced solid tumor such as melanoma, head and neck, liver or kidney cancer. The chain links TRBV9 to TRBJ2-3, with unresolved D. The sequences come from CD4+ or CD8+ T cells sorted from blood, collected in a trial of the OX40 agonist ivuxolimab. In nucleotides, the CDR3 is TGTGCCAGCAGCGTAGCAGCACGGACAGATACGCAGTATTTT. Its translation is CASSVAARTDTQYF.